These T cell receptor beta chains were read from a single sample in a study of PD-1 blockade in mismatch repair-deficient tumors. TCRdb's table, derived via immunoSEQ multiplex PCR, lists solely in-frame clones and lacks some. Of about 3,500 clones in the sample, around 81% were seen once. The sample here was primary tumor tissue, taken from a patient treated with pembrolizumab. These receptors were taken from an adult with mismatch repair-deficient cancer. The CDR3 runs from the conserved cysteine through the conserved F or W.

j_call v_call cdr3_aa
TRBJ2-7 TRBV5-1 CASSLRGLEQYF
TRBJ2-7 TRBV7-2 CASSSGASSREQYF
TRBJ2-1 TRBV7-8 CASSLRGRQTYNEQFF
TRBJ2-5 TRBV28 CASSLTQKETQYF
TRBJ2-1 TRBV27 CASSILAVSSYNEQFF
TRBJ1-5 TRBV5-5 CASSPTGAADSNQPQHF
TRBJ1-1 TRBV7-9 CASSLGTANTEAFF
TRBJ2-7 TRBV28 CASRDTHYEQYF
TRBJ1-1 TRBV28 CASSPTGGYTEAFF
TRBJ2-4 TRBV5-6 CASSLGLAGGNIQYF
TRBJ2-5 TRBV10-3 CAISDLQETQYF
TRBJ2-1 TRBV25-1 CASSEFGLAGVGEQFF
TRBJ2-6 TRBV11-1 CASSLTGLSGANVLTF
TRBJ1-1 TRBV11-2 CASSFPGIGSEAFF
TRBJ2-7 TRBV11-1 CASSRGLFYEQYF
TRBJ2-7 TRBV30 CAWGLPDRGQREQYF
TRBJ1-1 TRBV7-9 CASSWTGANTEAFF
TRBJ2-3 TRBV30 CAWMWGHTDTQYF
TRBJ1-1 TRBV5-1 CASTATTGSHTEAFF
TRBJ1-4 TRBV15 CATSRGSAGANEKLFF
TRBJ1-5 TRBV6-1 CASSDRDRSRWPQHF
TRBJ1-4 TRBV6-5 CASSNIGRDPEKLFF
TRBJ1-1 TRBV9 CASSDRVDTEAFF
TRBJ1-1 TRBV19 CASSPIYRYEAFF
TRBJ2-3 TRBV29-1 CSVERDSGHTDTQYF
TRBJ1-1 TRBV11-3 CASSLVIPGFGISGTEAFF
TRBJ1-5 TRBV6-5 CASSMDRGNQPQHF
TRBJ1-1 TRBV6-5 CASSYSTGLSTEAFF
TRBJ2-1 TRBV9 CASSASYRQGGNEQFF
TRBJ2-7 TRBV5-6 CASSLRYEQYF
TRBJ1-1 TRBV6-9 CASSYSRWTGRDTEAFF
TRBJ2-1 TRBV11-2 CASSLWGGDYNEQFF
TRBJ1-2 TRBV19 CASSVTGDVGYGYTF
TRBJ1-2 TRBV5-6 CASSLRGGYTF
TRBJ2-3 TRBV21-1 CASSVPSGSHPGANTDTQYF
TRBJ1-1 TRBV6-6 CASSYSGTGMNTEAFF
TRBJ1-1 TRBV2 CASRGQGASSEAFF
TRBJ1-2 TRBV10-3 CAISETGTYGYTF
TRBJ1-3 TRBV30 CAWNRDRTRNTIYF
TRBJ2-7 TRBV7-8 CASSPGGTSGRVEQYF
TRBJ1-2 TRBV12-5 CASGLDGDIYGYTF
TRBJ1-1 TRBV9 CASSLSQGQGLNTEAFF
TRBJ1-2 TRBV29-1 CSVQRANYGYTF
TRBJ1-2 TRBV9 CASSVAETAYGYTF
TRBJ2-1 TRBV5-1 CASSLGGTGAFNEQFF
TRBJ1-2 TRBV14 CASSQAIRGVYTF
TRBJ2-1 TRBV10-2 CASSALAGAVDEQFF
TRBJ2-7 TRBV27 CASTSLRGAGGSYEQYF
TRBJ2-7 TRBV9 CASSPRTDSYEQYF
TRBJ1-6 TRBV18 CASSPFRPGQGQRTPWFSPLHF